This entry lists 5 T cell receptor beta chains sequenced from one sample in a study of cytomegalovirus exposure and HLA in healthy donors. Vbeta (60) and Jbeta (13) primers were used in the PCR. Measured with immunoSEQ multiplex PCR; TCRdb has only the in-frame clones, and not every one. The top ten hold less than 25% of the sample, which has approximately 75,000 clones, approximately 70% seen once. Sequences were obtained from PBMCs. The receptors originated from a man aged 35-49 years in good health and CMV-seropositive.

The CDR3 is CASSATGTGTYEQYF. The CDR3 DNA follows: TGTGCCAGCAGCGCTACCGGGACAGGGACCTACGAGCAGTACTTC. This rearrangement joins TRBV7-3 to TRBJ2-7; TRBD1 matches at 9 bases. Unmatched junction bases numbered 7, after V lost 5 bases and J lost 2 bases. The germline V gene encodes CDR1 SGHTA and CDR2 FQGTGA. This CDR3 region has 15 residues.

Here the CDR3 DNA reads TGTGCCACGGATCAAGGGGTTGATTCACCCCTCCACTTT. As protein: CATDQGVDSPLHF. The genes are TRBV10-3 and TRBJ1-6; D possibly corresponds to TRBD1 (5 bases). The germline CDR1 and CDR2 sequences are ENHRY and SYGVKD. Trimming took 10 bases from V and 8 from J, leaving 15 bases between them. The CDR3 extends over 13 amino acids.

This chain links TRBV30 with TRBJ1-1; 9 bases are a match to TRBD1. Germline CDR1 and CDR2: GTSNPN and SVGIG (reference sequence). V lost 1 base and J lost 2; bases outside the gene matches: 8. The CDR3 is made up of 16 amino acids. The CDR3 DNA follows: TGTGCCTGGAGTGCCCTCGACAGGGGGTACAACACTGAAGCTTTCTTT. This translates into CAWSALDRGYNTEAFF.

V usage is TRBV7-7 and J usage is TRBJ1-1; 9 bases map to TRBD1. Germline loops: CDR1 SSHAT, CDR2 FNYEAQ (reference sequence). This CDR3 has 15 residues. The CDR3 is CASCHRDRDSREAFF. The CDR3 DNA follows: TGTGCTAGCTGCCACCGGGACAGGGACAGCCGTGAAGCTTTCTTT.

The J gene is TRBJ2-7, the V gene TRBV5-1; TRBD2 is a possible D gene (5 bases). The germline V gene encodes CDR1 SGHRS and CDR2 YFSETQ. V lost 0 bases to trimming and J lost 2 bases, with 12 bases between them. CDR3 size: 15 residues. CDR3 DNA: TGCGCCAGCAGCTTGGCCGGAGGATCCCCCTACGAGCAGTACTTC. This gives the protein CASSLAGGSPYEQYF. The full variable domain, in which reference TRBV5-1 and TRBJ2-7 provide the parts outside the CDR3, is KAGVTQTPRYLIKTRGQQVTLSCSPISGHRSVSWYQQTPGQGLQFLFEYFSETQRNKGNFPGRFSGRQFSNSRSEMNVSTLELGDSALYLCASSLAGGSPYEQYFGPGTRLTVT.